The 8 T cell receptor beta chains given below trace back to one sample, sequenced in a study of blood T cell repertoires in COVID-19. Profiled with immunoSEQ multiplex PCR; TCRdb holds only in-frame clones, not every one. The sample yields about 140,000 clones, roughly four fifths seen once. The material sequenced was peripheral blood. All receptors derive from a human donor in a cohort sampled during active COVID-19.

This chain joins TRBV4-3 and TRBJ2-6; TRBD1 is a possible D gene (6 bases). Germline CDR1 reads LGHNA; CDR2 reads YSLEER. The CDR3 extends over 16 amino acids. Trimming removed 0 bases from V and 2 bases from J, with 8 bases in between. The chain's CDR3 is CASSQDGGPGANVLTF. The CDR3 DNA follows: TGCGCCAGCAGCCAAGATGGGGGCCCTGGGGCCAACGTCCTGACTTTC.

The genes are TRBV6-5 and TRBJ2-2; D uncertain. Per the germline V gene, CDR1 is MNHEY and CDR2 is SVGAGI. There are 15 residues in the CDR3. Trimming removed 9 bases from V and 0 bases from J, with 14 bases in between. For the CDR3, the DNA is TGTGCCAGTACAAAACGCCAGACGAACACCGGGGAGCTGTTTTTT. Encoded protein: CASTKRQTNTGELFF.

The J gene is TRBJ1-5, the V gene TRBV28; 12 bases agree with TRBD1. Germline V gene sequence: CDR1 MDHEN, CDR2 SYDVKM. CDR3 length: 16 residues. V lost 4 bases to trimming and J lost 11 bases; unmatched junction nucleotides: 12. This CDR3 reads CASSSPGQGAVLTQHF. The CDR3 region has the DNA TGTGCCAGCAGTTCCCCGGGACAGGGGGCGGTTCTCACCCAGCATTTT.

This rearrangement joins TRBV7-3 to TRBJ2-7; 8 bases agree with TRBD1. In germline, CDR1 is SGHTA, CDR2 FQGTGA. V gave up 0 bases and J gave up 5 bases; unmatched junction bases: 9. CDR3 size: 16 residues. The CDR3 sequence: CASSLTGTTGVDEQYF. In DNA form, the CDR3 reads TGTGCCAGCAGCTTAACCGGGACGACAGGGGTTGACGAGCAGTACTTC.

This clone has only a few counts. This chain connects TRBV7-6 to TRBJ2-5; 10 positions match TRBD2. CDR3 length: 17 residues. V dropped 5 bases and J dropped 5; count of bases not matched to a gene: 14. Germline CDR1 is SGHVS and CDR2 is FNYEAQ. CDR3 region: CASSRRGSGRALETQYF. The CDR3 region has the DNA TGTGCCAGCAGCCGGCGGGGGAGCGGGAGGGCCCTGGAGACCCAGTACTTC.

The gene calls are TRBV18 and TRBJ2-2, with a possible D match to TRBD2 (5 bases). V lost 0 bases and J lost 5, with 13 bases in between. The germline gives CDR1 KGHSH, CDR2 LQKENI. This CDR3 spans 16 amino acids. The CDR3 DNA sequence: TGTGCCAGCTCACCACCGGGAAACCGAGGGACCGGGGAGCTGTTTTTT. Protein product: CASSPPGNRGTGELFF.

V usage is TRBV7-8 and J usage is TRBJ2-3; 8 bases map to TRBD2. The CDR3 spans 14 residues. V was clipped by 5 bases and J by 1 base; unmatched bases: 2. CDR1 SGHVS and CDR2 FQNEAQ come from the germline V gene. The CDR3 region has the DNA TGTGCCAGCAGCCGAGCGGGAGGCACAGATACGCAGTATTTT. Translated: CASSRAGGTDTQYF.

In nucleotides, the CDR3 is TGTGCCACCAGCAGAGTCCCCTTTTCTAGCGGAGTTAACAATGAGCAGTTCTTC. Amino acids: CATSRVPFSSGVNNEQFF. The chain carries TRBV15 and TRBJ2-1, with TRBD2 matching over 7 bases. Germline CDR1 reads LNHNV; CDR2 reads YYDKDF (reference sequence). The J segment lost 5 bases and the V segment lost 1 base, leaving 14 bases of the junction unmatched. The CDR3 covers 18 residues.